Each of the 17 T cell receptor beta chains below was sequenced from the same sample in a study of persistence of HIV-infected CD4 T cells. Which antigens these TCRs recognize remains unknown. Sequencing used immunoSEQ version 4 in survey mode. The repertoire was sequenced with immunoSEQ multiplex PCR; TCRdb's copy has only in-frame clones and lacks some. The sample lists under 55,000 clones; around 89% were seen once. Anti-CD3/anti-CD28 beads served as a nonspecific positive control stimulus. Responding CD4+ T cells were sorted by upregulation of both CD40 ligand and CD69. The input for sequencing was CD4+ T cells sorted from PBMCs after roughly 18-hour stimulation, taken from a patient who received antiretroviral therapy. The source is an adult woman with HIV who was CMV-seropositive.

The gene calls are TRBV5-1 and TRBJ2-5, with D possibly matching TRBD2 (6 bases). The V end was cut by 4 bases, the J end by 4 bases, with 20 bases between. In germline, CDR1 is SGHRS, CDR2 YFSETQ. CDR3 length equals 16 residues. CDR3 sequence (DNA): TGCGCCAGCAGCGGGGGGTGGCAGGGCCTCGGAGAGACCCAGTACTTC. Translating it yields CASSGGWQGLGETQYF.

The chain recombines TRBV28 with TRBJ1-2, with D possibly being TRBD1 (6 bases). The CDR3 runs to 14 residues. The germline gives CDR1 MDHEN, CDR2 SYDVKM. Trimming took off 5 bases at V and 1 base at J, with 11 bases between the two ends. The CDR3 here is CASSPNRDNYGYTF. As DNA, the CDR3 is TGTGCCAGCAGTCCCAACAGGGATAACTATGGCTACACCTTC.

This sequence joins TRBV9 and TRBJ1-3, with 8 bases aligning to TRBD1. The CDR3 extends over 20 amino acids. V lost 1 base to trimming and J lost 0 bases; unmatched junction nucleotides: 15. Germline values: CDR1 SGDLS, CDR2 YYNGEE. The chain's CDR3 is CASSVSGTGFLPNSGNTIYF. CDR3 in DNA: TGTGCCAGCAGCGTATCTGGGACAGGCTTTCTTCCAAACTCTGGAAACACCATATATTTT.

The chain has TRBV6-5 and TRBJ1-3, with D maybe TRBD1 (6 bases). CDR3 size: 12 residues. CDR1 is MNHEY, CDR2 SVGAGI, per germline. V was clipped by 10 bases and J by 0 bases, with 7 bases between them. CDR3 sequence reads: CATRGSGNTIYF. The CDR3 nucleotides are TGTGCCACCAGGGGCTCTGGAAACACCATATATTTT.

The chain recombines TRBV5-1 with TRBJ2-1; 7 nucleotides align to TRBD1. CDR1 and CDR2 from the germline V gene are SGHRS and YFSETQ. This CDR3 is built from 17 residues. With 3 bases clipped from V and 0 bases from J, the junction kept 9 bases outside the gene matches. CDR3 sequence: CASSWYDRVSSYNEQFF. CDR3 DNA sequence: TGCGCCAGCAGCTGGTATGACAGGGTGAGCTCCTACAATGAGCAGTTCTTC.

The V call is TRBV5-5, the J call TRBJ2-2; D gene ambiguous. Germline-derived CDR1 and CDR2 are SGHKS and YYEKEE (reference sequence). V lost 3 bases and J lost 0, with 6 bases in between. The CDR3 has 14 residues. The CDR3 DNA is TGTGCCAGCAGCTACGACACGAACACCGGGGAGCTGTTTTTT. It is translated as CASSYDTNTGELFF.

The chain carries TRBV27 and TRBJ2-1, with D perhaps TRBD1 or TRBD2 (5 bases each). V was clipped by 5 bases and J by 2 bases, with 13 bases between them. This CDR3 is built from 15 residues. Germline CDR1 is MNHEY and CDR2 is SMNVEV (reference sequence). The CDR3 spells CASSVRDGAYNEQFF. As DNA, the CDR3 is TGTGCCAGCAGTGTCCGGGACGGAGCCTACAATGAGCAGTTCTTC.

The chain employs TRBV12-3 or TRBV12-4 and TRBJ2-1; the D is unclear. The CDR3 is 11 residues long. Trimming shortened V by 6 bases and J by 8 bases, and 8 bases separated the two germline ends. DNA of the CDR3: TGTGCCAGCAGCCTCCAGGATGAGCAGTTCTTC. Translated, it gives CASSLQDEQFF.

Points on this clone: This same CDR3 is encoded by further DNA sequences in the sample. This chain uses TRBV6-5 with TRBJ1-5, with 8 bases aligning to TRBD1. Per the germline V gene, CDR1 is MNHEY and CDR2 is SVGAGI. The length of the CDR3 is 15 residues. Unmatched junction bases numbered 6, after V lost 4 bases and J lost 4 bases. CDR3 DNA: TGTGCCAGCAGTTCATCAGGGGGCAGGAATCAGCCCCAGCATTTT. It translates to CASSSSGGRNQPQHF.

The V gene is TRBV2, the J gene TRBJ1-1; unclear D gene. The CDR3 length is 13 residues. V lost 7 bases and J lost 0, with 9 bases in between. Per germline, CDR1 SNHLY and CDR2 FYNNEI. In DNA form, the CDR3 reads TGTGCCAGCAAGGAGCAAATGAACACTGAAGCTTTCTTT. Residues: CASKEQMNTEAFF. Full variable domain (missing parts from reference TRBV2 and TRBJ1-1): EPEVTQTPSHQVTQMGQEVILRCVPISNHLYFYWYRQILGQKVEFLVSFYNNEISEKSEIFDDQFSVERPDGSNFTLKIRSTKLEDSAMYFCASKEQMNTEAFFGQGTRLTVV.

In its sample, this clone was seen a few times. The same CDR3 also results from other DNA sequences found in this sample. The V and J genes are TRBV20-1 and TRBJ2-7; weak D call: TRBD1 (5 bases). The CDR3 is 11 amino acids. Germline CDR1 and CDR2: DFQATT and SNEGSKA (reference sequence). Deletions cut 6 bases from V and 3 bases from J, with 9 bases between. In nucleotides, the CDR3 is TGCAGTGCGCTCGACAGCTACGAGCAGTACGTC. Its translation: CSALDSYEQYV.

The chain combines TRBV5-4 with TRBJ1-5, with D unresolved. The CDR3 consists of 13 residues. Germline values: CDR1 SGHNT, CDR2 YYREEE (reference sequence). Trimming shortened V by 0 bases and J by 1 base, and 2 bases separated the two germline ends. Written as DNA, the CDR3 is TGTGCCAGCAGCTTGGACAGCAATCAGCCCCAGCATTTT. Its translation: CASSLDSNQPQHF. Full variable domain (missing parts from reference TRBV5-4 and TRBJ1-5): ETGVTQSPTHLIKTRGQQVTLRCSSQSGHNTVSWYQQALGQGPQFIFQYYREEENGRGNFPPRFSGLQFPNYSSELNVNALELDDSALYLCASSLDSNQPQHFGDGTRLSIL.

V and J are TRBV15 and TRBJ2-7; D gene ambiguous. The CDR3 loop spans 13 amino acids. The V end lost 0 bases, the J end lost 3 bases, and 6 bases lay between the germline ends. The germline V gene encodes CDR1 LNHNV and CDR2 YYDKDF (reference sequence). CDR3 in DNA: TGTGCCACCAGCAGAGACAAAAGCTACGAGCAGTACTTC. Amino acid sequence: CATSRDKSYEQYF.

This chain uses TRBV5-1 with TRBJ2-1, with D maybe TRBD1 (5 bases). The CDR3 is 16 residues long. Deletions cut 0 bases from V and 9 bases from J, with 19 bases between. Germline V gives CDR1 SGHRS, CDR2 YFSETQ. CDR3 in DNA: TGCGCCAGCAGCTTGGAAGGGGCCGCCTCAGGCCGTGAGCAGTTCTTC. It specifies CASSLEGAASGREQFF.

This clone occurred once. CDR3 region: CASSPISDNQPQHF. In DNA, the CDR3 is TGTGCCAGCTCACCCATAAGCGACAATCAGCCCCAGCATTTT. This chain connects TRBV18 to TRBJ1-5; D is undetermined. Germline V gene lookup returns CDR1 KGHSH and CDR2 LQKENI. This CDR3 region has 14 residues. The V end lost 3 bases, the J end lost 3 bases, and 9 bases lay between the germline ends.

The CDR3 loop reads CATSSRGGWNEQFF. The CDR3 DNA follows: TGTGCCACCAGCAGCCGGGGGGGCTGGAATGAGCAGTTCTTC. This chain connects TRBV15 to TRBJ2-1; 8 nucleotides align to TRBD2. Germline loops: CDR1 LNHNV, CDR2 YYDKDF (reference sequence). The CDR3 covers 14 residues. The J segment lost 7 bases and the V segment lost 3 bases, leaving 5 bases of the junction unmatched.

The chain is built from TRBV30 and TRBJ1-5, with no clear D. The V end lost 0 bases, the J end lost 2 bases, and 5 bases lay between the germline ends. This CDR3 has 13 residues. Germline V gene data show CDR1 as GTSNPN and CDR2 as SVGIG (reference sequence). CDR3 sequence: CAWSVVGNQPQHF. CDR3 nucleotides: TGTGCCTGGAGTGTCGTTGGCAATCAGCCCCAGCATTTT.